Each of the 8 T cell receptor beta chains below was sequenced from the same sample in a study of neurological immune-mediated disorders. TCRdb re-derived calls from the 5' RACE reads in MiXCR, one entry per CDR3 protein. The data hold about 46,000 distinct CDR3 sequences, with 4% to 5.5% observed a single time. The sequencing sample was made of PBMCs. The receptors stem from an older woman with multiple sclerosis.

The rearrangement joins TRBV5-1 to TRBJ2-7; 8 positions agree with TRBD1. There are 12 residues in the CDR3. The V and J ends lost 4 bases and 5 bases, in that order; junction bases with no gene match: 2. Germline assignment: CDR1 SGHRS and CDR2 YFSETQ. CDR3 nucleotide sequence: TGCGCCAGCAGCCAGACAGGGGACGAGCAGTACTTC. This codes for CASSQTGDEQYF.

This clonotype was counted many times. V is TRBV28 and J is TRBJ1-2; D ambiguous. The length of the CDR3 is 12 residues. The ends were cut back, 3 bases at V and 5 bases at J, with 7 bases in the middle. Per the germline V gene, CDR1 is MDHEN and CDR2 is SYDVKM. CDR3 coding DNA: TGTGCCAGCAGTTTTGAAGCATATGGCTACACCTTC. Its protein product is CASSFEAYGYTF.

The sample holds many counts of this clonotype. The conserved final phenylalanine or tryptophan is absent from the CDR3, which likely points to a read error. The V and J genes are TRBV4-2 and TRBJ1-6; 7 positions match TRBD1. Germline loops: CDR1 LGHNA, CDR2 YNFKEQ. The V segment lost 6 bases and the J segment 10 bases; nucleotides outside the gene matches: 12. CDR3 size: 15 residues. The CDR3 protein is CASSDTGDLASPLHI. CDR3 bases: TGTGCCAGCAGTGACACAGGGGATCTAGCCTCACCCCTCCACATT.

This clonotype was counted ten times or more. The V gene is TRBV6-2 or TRBV6-3, the J gene TRBJ2-7; D may be TRBD1 (6 bases). Trimming shortened V by 5 bases and J by 3 bases, and 11 bases separated the two germline ends. CDR3 length equals 13 residues. CDR1 and CDR2 from the germline V gene are MNHEY and SVGEGT. The CDR3 protein is CASSTGQNYEQYF. The CDR3 DNA reads TGTGCCAGCAGTACCGGACAGAACTACGAGCAGTACTTC.

This clonotype was picked up many times. The CDR3 nucleotides are TGCAGTGCTAGAGTCCGGGGTTCCTATGGCTACACCTTC. Protein sequence: CSARVRGSYGYTF. The chain links TRBV20-1 to TRBJ1-2, with no clear D. Between the trimmed V and J ends, which lost 1 base and 4 bases, there was a span of 10 bases. Germline CDR1 and CDR2: DFQATT and SNEGSKA (reference sequence). This CDR3 region has 13 residues.

The chain is built from TRBV10-3 and TRBJ2-5, with D possibly matching TRBD2 (6 bases). This CDR3 has 13 residues. The germline gives CDR1 ENHRY, CDR2 SYGVKD. Trimming removed 10 bases at V and 5 bases at J, with 17 bases between. In DNA form, the CDR3 reads TGTGCCACCGCGGAGGGAAAGGAGGAGACCCAGTACTTC. Translated: CATAEGKEETQYF.

There are many counts of this clonotype. The gene calls are TRBV20-1 and TRBJ1-5; no reliable D call. Per the germline V gene, CDR1 is DFQATT and CDR2 is SNEGSKA (reference sequence). CDR3 size: 13 residues. V was trimmed by 6 bases and J by 2 bases, leaving 11 bases between them. The CDR3 region is CSARVRGNQPQHF. DNA of the CDR3: TGCAGTGCCCGGGTTAGGGGCAATCAGCCCCAGCATTTT.

This clonotype was detected ten times or more. This rearrangement joins TRBV9 to TRBJ1-2; D might be TRBD1 (5 bases). This CDR3 comprises 13 residues. Trimming took off 3 bases at V and 7 bases at J, with 13 bases between the two ends. Germline CDR1 and CDR2: SGDLS and YYNGEE. The CDR3 spells CASSAGGGPGYTF. The CDR3 DNA reads TGTGCCAGCAGCGCGGGGGGGGGTCCTGGCTACACCTTC.